This T cell receptor beta chain emerged from a study of graft-versus-host responses after intestinal transplantation. Overall study findings and caveats: The highest levels of circulating GvH clones went along with early declines in HvG clones after transplant. The marrow of recipients harbored GvH clones, and ileum or blood showed some of them first.

This clone showed up just once. The antigen remains undetermined. The assay was immunoSEQ multiplex PCR, and TCRdb's table has in-frame clones only and misses some. The sample consists of roughly 90,000 clones, approximately 90% of them appearing once. The germline gives CDR1 ENHRY, CDR2 SYGVKD. This CDR3 contains 15 residues. Trimming pared 10 bases from V and 4 bases from J, leaving 21 bases between. The sample was unstimulated CD4+ T cells sorted from spleen or lymph node cells, taken before transplant. This sequence was found in a human donor who was the organ donor for an intestinal transplant. This chain joins TRBV10-3 and TRBJ2-3; possible D gene TRBD2, 6 bases. CDR3 sequence reads: CATSDAAGLADTQYF. CDR3 DNA sequence: TGTGCCACCTCCGACGCGGCGGGACTGGCAGATACGCAGTATTTT.